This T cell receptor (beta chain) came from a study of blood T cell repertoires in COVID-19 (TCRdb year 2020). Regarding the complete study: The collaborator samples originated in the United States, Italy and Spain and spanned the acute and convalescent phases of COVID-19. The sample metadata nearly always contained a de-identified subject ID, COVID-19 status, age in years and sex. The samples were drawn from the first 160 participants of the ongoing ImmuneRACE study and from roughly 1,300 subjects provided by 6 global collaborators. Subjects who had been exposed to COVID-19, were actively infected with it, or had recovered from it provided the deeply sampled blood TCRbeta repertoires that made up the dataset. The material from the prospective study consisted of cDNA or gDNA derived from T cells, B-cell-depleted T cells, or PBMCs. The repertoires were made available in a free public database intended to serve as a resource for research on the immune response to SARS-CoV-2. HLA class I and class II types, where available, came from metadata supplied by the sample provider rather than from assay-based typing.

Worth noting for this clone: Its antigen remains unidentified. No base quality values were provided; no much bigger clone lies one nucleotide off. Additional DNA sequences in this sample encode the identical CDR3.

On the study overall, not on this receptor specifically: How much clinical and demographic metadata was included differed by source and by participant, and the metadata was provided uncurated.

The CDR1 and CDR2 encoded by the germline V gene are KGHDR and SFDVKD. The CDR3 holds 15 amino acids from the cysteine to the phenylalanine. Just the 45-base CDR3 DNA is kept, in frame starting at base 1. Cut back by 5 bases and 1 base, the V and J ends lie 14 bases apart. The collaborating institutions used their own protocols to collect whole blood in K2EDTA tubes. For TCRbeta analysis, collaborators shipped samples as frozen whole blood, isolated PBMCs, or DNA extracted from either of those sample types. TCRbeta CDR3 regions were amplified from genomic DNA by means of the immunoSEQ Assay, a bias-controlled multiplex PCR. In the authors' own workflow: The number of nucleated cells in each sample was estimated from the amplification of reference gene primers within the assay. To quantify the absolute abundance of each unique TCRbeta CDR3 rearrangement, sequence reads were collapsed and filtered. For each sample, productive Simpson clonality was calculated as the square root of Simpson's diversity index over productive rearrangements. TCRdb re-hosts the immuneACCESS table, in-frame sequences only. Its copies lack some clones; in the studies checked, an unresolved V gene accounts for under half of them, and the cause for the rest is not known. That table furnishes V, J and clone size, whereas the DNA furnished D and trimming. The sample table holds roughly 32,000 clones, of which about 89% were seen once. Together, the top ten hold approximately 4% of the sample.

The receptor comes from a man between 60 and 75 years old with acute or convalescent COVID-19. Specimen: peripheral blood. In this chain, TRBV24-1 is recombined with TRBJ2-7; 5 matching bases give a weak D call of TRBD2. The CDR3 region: CATSVGTSGSYEQYF. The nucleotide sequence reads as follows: TGTGCCACCAGTGTCGGAACTAGTGGGTCCTACGAGCAGTACTTC.